The 12 T cell receptor beta chains reported below all come from one sample, sequenced in a study of blood T cell repertoires in COVID-19. This table comes from immunoSEQ multiplex PCR, and its TCRdb copy is limited to in-frame clones, with some not included. The sample lists about 190,000 clones, roughly 90% occurring once. Source material: peripheral blood. Source of these receptors: a man in his forties or fifties with acute or convalescent COVID-19.

The chain is built from TRBV14 and TRBJ2-5, with a possible D match to TRBD2 (5 bases). The CDR3 is 17 amino acids. From germline, CDR1 is SGHDN and CDR2 FVKESK. V shed 1 base and J shed 2 bases, with 17 bases lying between them. CDR3 sequence reads: CASSQGLGVRGQETQYF. The CDR3 nucleotides are TGTGCCAGCAGCCAAGGTCTCGGGGTACGAGGTCAAGAGACCCAGTACTTC.

The chain joins TRBV12-2 to TRBJ2-7; the table gives TRBD2 as D, unverified against the DNA. TRBV12-2 is a pseudogene. The CDR3 has 20 amino acids. The CDR3 reads CASRLALVFGVPADSYEQYF. CDR3 bases: TGTGCAAGTCGCTTAGCGCTAGTATTCGGCGTCCCAGCTGACTCCTACGAGCAGTACTTC.

CDR3 bases: TGTGCCAGCAGGCTGGGACAATATAGCAATCAGCCCCAGCATTTT. This gives the protein CASRLGQYSNQPQHF. The chain is built from TRBV5-8 and TRBJ1-5; D possibly corresponds to TRBD1 (6 bases). CDR1 is SGHTS, CDR2 YDEGEE, per germline. Trimming cost V 5 bases and J 0 bases, with 12 bases left between them. This CDR3 is 15 amino acids long.

The J gene is TRBJ1-5, the V gene TRBV6-4, with D hard to call. This CDR3 is built from 13 residues. Germline loops: CDR1 MRHNA, CDR2 SNTAGT. The V gene lost 5 bases and the J gene lost 6 bases, with 11 bases spanning the gap. CDR3 in DNA: TGTGCCAGCAGTTACTACGAGGGTCAGCCCCAGCATTTT. This translates into CASSYYEGQPQHF.

V gene TRBV15 combines with J gene TRBJ2-1, with a possible D match to TRBD2 (5 bases). V gave up 0 bases and J gave up 3 bases, with 9 bases separating them. Germline V lookup: CDR1 LNHNV, CDR2 YYDKDF (reference sequence). The CDR3 sequence is 15 residues long. The DNA of the CDR3 is TGTGCCACCAGCAGAGACTCGGACTTCTACAATGAGCAGTTCTTC. This encodes CATSRDSDFYNEQFF.

The rearrangement joins TRBV7-9 to TRBJ1-2; 9 bases align to TRBD1. Germline CDR1 reads SEHNR; CDR2 reads FQNEAQ (reference sequence). The CDR3 loop spans 12 amino acids. Losses at the gene ends were 5 bases for V and 13 bases for J; bases not matched to a gene: 8. The CDR3 sequence is CASSQGTGSLTF. In nucleotides, the CDR3 is TGTGCCAGCAGCCAGGGGACAGGGAGTCTCACCTTC.

This rearrangement joins TRBV4-2 to TRBJ1-5; D is unclear. Germline values: CDR1 LGHNA, CDR2 YNFKEQ. V was trimmed by 1 base and J by 3 bases, leaving 10 bases between them. This CDR3 has 15 amino acids. The CDR3: CASSQVARINQPQHF. CDR3 in DNA: TGTGCCAGCAGCCAAGTCGCCAGGATCAATCAGCCCCAGCATTTT.

The gene calls are TRBV27 and TRBJ2-5, with a tentative D call TRBD1 (5 bases). This CDR3 spans 14 amino acids. V was trimmed by 3 bases and J by 5 bases, leaving 13 bases between them. Germline V gene data show CDR1 as MNHEY and CDR2 as SMNVEV (reference sequence). In DNA, the CDR3 is TGTGCCAGCAGTTTTGTTGGGGCCAGGGAGACCCAGTACTTC. It specifies CASSFVGARETQYF.

CDR3 nucleotides: TGTGCCAGCAGTTACTCAAGTCAGATGTCTGGAAACACCATATATTTT. It encodes CASSYSSQMSGNTIYF. This chain links TRBV6-5 with TRBJ1-3, with D unclear. CDR3 length: 16 residues. The germline gives CDR1 MNHEY, CDR2 SVGAGI. Trimming took off 0 bases at V and 1 base at J, with 10 bases between the two ends.

This chain uses TRBV29-1 with TRBJ2-3, with D uncertain. Germline V gene sequence: CDR1 SQVTM, CDR2 ANQGSEA. CDR3 length: 14 amino acids. Trimming shortened V by 4 bases and J by 5 bases, and 16 bases separated the two germline ends. CDR3 sequence: CSVVMAFGRDTQYF. CDR3 coding DNA: TGCAGCGTTGTAATGGCCTTTGGGCGAGATACGCAGTATTTT.

V is TRBV5-1 and J is TRBJ1-2; D is unresolved. Germline V gives CDR1 SGHRS, CDR2 YFSETQ. This CDR3 spans 15 amino acids. V was trimmed by 2 bases and J by 0 bases, leaving 11 bases between them. The CDR3 DNA is TGCGCCAGCAGCTTAGGAGCAGATACTAACTATGGCTACACCTTC. It codes for CASSLGADTNYGYTF. The complete variable domain, with remaining parts taken from reference TRBV5-1 and TRBJ1-2, reads KAGVTQTPRYLIKTRGQQVTLSCSPISGHRSVSWYQQTPGQGLQFLFEYFSETQRNKGNFPGRFSGRQFSNSRSEMNVSTLELGDSALYLCASSLGADTNYGYTFGSGTRLTVV.

The chain employs TRBV7-9 and TRBJ2-5; TRBD2 aligns across 7 bases. This CDR3 is 13 amino acids long. Germline loops: CDR1 SEHNR, CDR2 FQNEAQ (reference sequence). The junction had 1 base not matched to a gene; V was cut back by 1 base and J by 5 bases. CDR3 region: CASSLDGGETQYF. CDR3 coding DNA: TGTGCCAGCAGCTTAGACGGGGGGGAGACCCAGTACTTC.